The 31 T cell receptor beta chains below come from one sample, sequenced in a study of cytomegalovirus exposure and HLA in healthy donors. Both 60 Vbeta primers and 13 Jbeta primers went into the PCR. Clones were sequenced by immunoSEQ multiplex PCR, and TCRdb holds only the in-frame ones, with some missing. In the table there are tens of thousands of clones, around two thirds of which are singletons. The sequenced material came from PBMCs. Source of these receptors: a young man in good health and CMV-seronegative.

The chain employs TRBV6-1 and TRBJ1-1; D is ambiguous. V was cut by 0 bases and J by 10 bases, with 21 bases left in between. The CDR3 has 16 amino acids. The germline gives CDR1 MNHNS, CDR2 SASEGT. CDR3 region: CASSEAFLWTARGAFF. CDR3 bases: TGTGCCAGCAGTGAAGCGTTTCTATGGACGGCCCGGGGAGCTTTCTTT.

The J gene is TRBJ2-2, the V gene TRBV9; 7 bases are shared with TRBD2. Germline CDR1 is SGDLS and CDR2 is YYNGEE. The CDR3 totals 13 residues. V gave up 4 bases and J gave up 7 bases; unmatched junction bases: 4. The CDR3 reads CASSLTSIGELFF. CDR3 DNA sequence: TGTGCCAGCAGCCTGACTAGCATCGGGGAGCTGTTTTTT.

The chain employs TRBV29-1 and TRBJ1-2; 7 bases fit TRBD1. Looked up from germline, CDR1 is SQVTM and CDR2 is ANQGSEA. V shed 6 bases and J 3 bases; nucleotides not matched to a gene: 7. The CDR3 has 13 residues. CDR3 loop: CSVERTGHYGYTF. CDR3 in DNA: TGCAGCGTCGAGCGGACAGGACACTATGGCTACACCTTC.

The chain employs TRBV19 and TRBJ2-1, with 10 positions matching TRBD2. After removal of 6 bases from V and 3 bases from J, the junction contained 5 bases not matched to a gene. Germline assignment: CDR1 LNHDA and CDR2 SQIVND (reference sequence). The CDR3 sequence is 15 residues long. The CDR3 coding sequence is TGTGCCAGTAGCTTCAGCGGGAGGGACTACAATGAGCAGTTCTTC. Its protein product is CASSFSGRDYNEQFF.

The chain combines TRBV7-9 with TRBJ1-1; D perhaps matches TRBD1 (5 bases). The CDR3 loop spans 15 amino acids. The germline V and J ends were trimmed by 6 bases and 2 bases, with 16 bases remaining between them. Germline CDR1 reads SEHNR; CDR2 reads FQNEAQ (reference sequence). CDR3: CASSQGNQGNTEAFF. CDR3 bases: TGTGCCAGCAGTCAAGGGAATCAGGGAAACACTGAAGCTTTCTTT.

This clone was observed a handful of times. The V call is TRBV5-1, the J call TRBJ2-2, with 8 bases lining up with TRBD1. Germline CDR1 and CDR2: SGHRS and YFSETQ. The V segment lost 3 bases and the J segment 2 bases; nucleotides outside the gene matches: 6. The CDR3 is 16 amino acids. This chain's CDR3 is CASSSGTGVNTGELFF. The DNA for the CDR3 is TGCGCCAGCAGCTCAGGGACAGGAGTTAACACCGGGGAGCTGTTTTTT.

The chain carries TRBV5-1 and TRBJ2-3; no firm D call. The V end was cut by 0 bases, the J end by 0 bases, with 8 bases between. Germline lookup yields CDR1 SGHRS and CDR2 YFSETQ. This CDR3 has 15 residues. CDR3 sequence reads: CASSLDGSSTDTQYF. For the CDR3, the DNA is TGCGCCAGCAGCTTGGACGGTTCTAGCACAGATACGCAGTATTTT.

The gene calls are TRBV28 and TRBJ2-5, with 8 bases fitting TRBD2. Germline V gene sequence: CDR1 MDHEN, CDR2 SYDVKM. The CDR3 covers 14 residues. The ends lost 5 bases at V and 5 bases at J; junction bases unmatched: 7. The CDR3 DNA reads TGTGCCAGCAGTCAAGCGGGAGTAAGGGAGACCCAGTACTTC. This codes for CASSQAGVRETQYF.

The J gene is TRBJ1-1, the V gene TRBV29-1; 10 bases align to TRBD1. Looked up from germline, CDR1 is SQVTM and CDR2 is ANQGSEA. The CDR3 length is 12 residues. Losses at the gene ends were 6 bases for V and 7 bases for J; bases not matched to a gene: 5. This CDR3 is CSVWDRGFEAFF. The CDR3, as DNA: TGCAGCGTCTGGGACAGGGGTTTTGAAGCTTTCTTT.

This chain links TRBV7-9 with TRBJ2-7; 7 bases fit TRBD2. CDR3 length equals 15 residues. Trimming took 4 bases from V and 0 from J; bases not matched to a gene: 6. Germline CDR1 and CDR2: SEHNR and FQNEAQ (reference sequence). CDR3 bases: TGTGCCAGCAGCTGGCCCGGGAGGAGCTCCTACGAGCAGTACTTC. Residues: CASSWPGRSSYEQYF.

The J gene is TRBJ1-2, the V gene TRBV2, with TRBD1 matching over 7 bases. Unmatched junction bases numbered 11, after V lost 6 bases and J lost 4 bases. The V gene's germline CDR1 is SNHLY and CDR2 FYNNEI. The CDR3 contains 15 residues. Here the CDR3 reads CASRESRQGFYGYTF. Here the CDR3 DNA reads TGTGCCAGCAGAGAAAGCCGACAGGGCTTCTATGGCTACACCTTC.

This clone was picked up a small number of times. The CDR3 nucleotides are TGTGCCAGTAGTATAGGGCGGACAGGGATGGAAAAACTGTTTTTT. Residues: CASSIGRTGMEKLFF. The genes are TRBV19 and TRBJ1-4; 8 nucleotides agree with TRBD1. V lost 1 base to trimming and J lost 8 bases; unmatched junction nucleotides: 6. Per the germline V gene, CDR1 is LNHDA and CDR2 is SQIVND (reference sequence). The CDR3 totals 15 residues.

The chain uses TRBV25-1 and TRBJ2-1; 9 bases align to TRBD1. This CDR3 has 15 amino acids. Germline V gene lookup returns CDR1 MGHDK and CDR2 SYGVNS. V gave up 10 bases and J gave up 0 bases; unmatched junction bases: 7. The CDR3 loop reads CATKKTGGSYNEQFF. As DNA, the CDR3 is TGTGCCACCAAGAAGACAGGGGGCTCCTACAATGAGCAGTTCTTC.

The chain couples TRBV15 to TRBJ1-4, with 8 bases identical to TRBD1. This CDR3 is 13 amino acids long. J gave up 4 bases and V 11 bases, and 6 bases lay outside the gene matches. Per germline, CDR1 LNHNV and CDR2 YYDKDF (reference sequence). The CDR3 sequence: CASATGDNEKLFF. CDR3 bases: TGTGCCTCCGCGACAGGGGATAATGAAAAACTGTTTTTT.

The chain carries TRBV2 and TRBJ2-1, with D possibly TRBD2 on 5 matching bases. Germline loops: CDR1 SNHLY, CDR2 FYNNEI. The CDR3 runs 15 residues. V was trimmed by 6 bases and J by 0 bases, leaving 12 bases between them. CDR3: CASRLGLSSYNEQFF. CDR3 nucleotide sequence: TGTGCCAGCAGATTAGGACTGAGCTCCTACAATGAGCAGTTCTTC.

This chain uses TRBV30 with TRBJ2-5; a weak D match, TRBD1 (6 bases). The last part of the DNA fits TRBJ2-7 better; the J call may be wrong. CDR1 and CDR2 (germline): GTSNPN, SVGIG (reference sequence). CDR3 length equals 13 residues. CDR3 amino acids: CAWSVQGSREQYF. The DNA of the CDR3 is TGTGCCTGGAGTGTACAGGGTTCACGCGAGCAGTACTTC.

This chain connects TRBV15 to TRBJ1-1; D possibly corresponds to TRBD1 (6 bases). The CDR3 contains 14 residues. Germline V gives CDR1 LNHNV, CDR2 YYDKDF (reference sequence). V was clipped by 3 bases and J by 3 bases, with 11 bases between them. The CDR3 bases are TGTGCCACCAGCAGCAGGGGACGGGACACTGAAGCTTTCTTT. Translation: CATSSRGRDTEAFF.

The chain recombines TRBV9 with TRBJ1-2; 7 bases line up with TRBD1. The CDR3 consists of 13 residues. Trimming removed 6 bases from V and 6 bases from J; junction bases left unmatched: 8. Germline V gene sequence: CDR1 SGDLS, CDR2 YYNGEE. CDR3 sequence reads: CASTPPGGNGYTF. The CDR3 DNA reads as TGTGCCAGCACCCCACCAGGGGGTAATGGCTACACCTTC.

This clone has only a few counts. The chain is built from TRBV6-5 and TRBJ2-5; weak D call: TRBD1 (5 bases). Germline CDR1 and CDR2: MNHEY and SVGAGI. The germline V and J ends were trimmed by 0 bases and 2 bases, with 10 bases remaining between them. CDR3 length: 15 residues. The chain's CDR3 is CASSYSLTVQETQYF. The CDR3 bases are TGTGCCAGCAGTTACTCCTTGACAGTACAAGAGACCCAGTACTTC.

This sequence joins TRBV5-1 and TRBJ2-7; D gene ambiguous. The V gene's germline CDR1 is SGHRS and CDR2 YFSETQ. V lost 3 bases to trimming and J lost 3 bases, with 13 bases between them. The CDR3 has 14 residues. CDR3 coding DNA: TGCGCCAGCAGCTCCGGAACAGTTAACTACGAGCAGTACTTC. It yields the protein CASSSGTVNYEQYF.

The chain combines TRBV28 with TRBJ2-5; possible D gene TRBD1, 6 bases. V was clipped by 5 bases and J by 5 bases, with 9 bases between them. The CDR3 runs 12 residues. CDR1 and CDR2 from the germline V gene are MDHEN and SYDVKM. The CDR3 spells CASSTGLETQYF. The CDR3, as DNA: TGTGCCAGCAGTACAGGGTTGGAGACCCAGTACTTC.

This rearrangement joins TRBV2 to TRBJ2-7, with 8 bases lining up with TRBD1. CDR1 and CDR2 (germline): SNHLY, FYNNEI. J lost 3 bases, V lost 5 bases, and 3 bases had no gene match. The CDR3 consists of 13 residues. The CDR3 is CASSHRGVYEQYF. As DNA, the CDR3 is TGTGCCAGCAGTCACAGGGGGGTCTACGAGCAGTACTTC.

The chain carries TRBV4-1 and TRBJ2-1; the match to TRBD2 covers 8 bases. The trim removed 1 base at V and 9 bases at J, leaving 8 bases unmatched. The CDR3 has 15 residues. CDR1 and CDR2 (germline): MGHRA, YSYEKL. This CDR3 is CASSQGTGGVFEQFF. In DNA form, the CDR3 reads TGCGCCAGCAGCCAAGGAACGGGAGGGGTCTTTGAGCAGTTCTTC.

In its sample, this clone is medium-sized. The rearrangement uses TRBV6-1 and TRBJ2-7; tentative D call: TRBD1 (6 bases). The CDR3 spans 15 residues. The germline gives CDR1 MNHNS, CDR2 SASEGT. V was shortened by 6 bases and J by 2 bases, with 17 bases between the two germline ends. CDR3 sequence (DNA): TGTGCCAGCAGCGAACAGGGCATCGGCCCCTACGAGCAGTACTTC. Amino acid sequence: CASSEQGIGPYEQYF.

V gene TRBV25-1 combines with J gene TRBJ2-3; D perhaps matches TRBD2 (6 bases). CDR1 and CDR2 (germline): MGHDK, SYGVNS. V was trimmed by 3 bases and J by 2 bases, leaving 15 bases between them. CDR3 length: 16 residues. Here the CDR3 reads CASSELGQRVTDTQYF. The DNA of the CDR3 is TGTGCCAGCAGTGAGCTAGGCCAGCGGGTCACAGATACGCAGTATTTT.

This chain uses TRBV19 with TRBJ1-1; 9 bases are a match to TRBD1. The CDR3 has 17 amino acids. The germline V gene encodes CDR1 LNHDA and CDR2 SQIVND (reference sequence). V lost 3 bases to trimming and J lost 4 bases; unmatched junction nucleotides: 12. CDR3 DNA: TGTGCCAGTAGTATCCCTCCCACAGGGGGCTGGGGCACTGAAGCTTTCTTT. It specifies CASSIPPTGGWGTEAFF.

The chain has TRBV9 and TRBJ1-6; TRBD1 might be the D (6 bases). Trimming stripped 3 bases from V and 10 bases from J, with 14 bases between. The germline gives CDR1 SGDLS, CDR2 YYNGEE. CDR3 length: 14 amino acids. DNA for the CDR3: TGTGCCAGCAGCGAAACACAGGGCCAATCACCCCTCCACTTT. This gives the protein CASSETQGQSPLHF. The full variable domain, its missing parts supplied by reference TRBV9 and TRBJ1-6, is DSGVTQTPKHLITATGQRVTLRCSPRSGDLSVYWYQQSLDQGLQFLIQYYNGEERAKGNILERFSAQQFPDLHSELNLSSLELGDSALYFCASSETQGQSPLHFGNGTRLTVT.

The chain uses TRBV6-5 and TRBJ1-5; D is possibly TRBD1 (6 bases). The length of the CDR3 is 15 residues. CDR1 and CDR2 from the germline V gene are MNHEY and SVGAGI. The germline V and J ends were trimmed by 5 bases and 4 bases, with 15 bases remaining between them. The CDR3 protein is CASSVHEGGNQPQHF. The CDR3 nucleotides are TGTGCCAGCAGTGTCCACGAGGGGGGGAATCAGCCCCAGCATTTT.

The DNA of the CDR3 is TGTGCCACCAGCAGAGAAAGCGGGACAGGGCGTCCCCATCAGCCCCAGCATTTT. Its translation is CATSRESGTGRPHQPQHF. This rearrangement joins TRBV15 to TRBJ1-5; 9 bases are shared with TRBD1. V was clipped by 0 bases and J by 5 bases; unmatched bases: 11. The CDR3 contains 18 residues. Germline CDR1 LNHNV, CDR2 YYDKDF (reference sequence).

This clone appeared a single time. One junction end disagrees with the germline gene, perhaps due to a read error. This chain links TRBV9 with TRBJ1-2; 7 bases are shared with TRBD1. From germline, CDR1 is SGDLS and CDR2 YYNGEE. CDR3 length: 13 amino acids. The CDR3 region is CASTPPGGNGYPF. The CDR3 nucleotides read TGTGCCAGCACCCCACCAGGGGGTAATGGCTACCCCTTC.

This rearrangement joins TRBV11-2 to TRBJ2-1; maybe TRBD2 (6 bases). V gave up 1 base and J gave up 5 bases, with 9 bases separating them. CDR1 and CDR2 (germline): SGHAT, FQNNGV. This CDR3 comprises 14 residues. The CDR3 reads CASSLGAGNNEQFF. Written as DNA, the CDR3 is TGTGCCAGCAGCTTAGGCGCGGGGAACAATGAGCAGTTCTTC.